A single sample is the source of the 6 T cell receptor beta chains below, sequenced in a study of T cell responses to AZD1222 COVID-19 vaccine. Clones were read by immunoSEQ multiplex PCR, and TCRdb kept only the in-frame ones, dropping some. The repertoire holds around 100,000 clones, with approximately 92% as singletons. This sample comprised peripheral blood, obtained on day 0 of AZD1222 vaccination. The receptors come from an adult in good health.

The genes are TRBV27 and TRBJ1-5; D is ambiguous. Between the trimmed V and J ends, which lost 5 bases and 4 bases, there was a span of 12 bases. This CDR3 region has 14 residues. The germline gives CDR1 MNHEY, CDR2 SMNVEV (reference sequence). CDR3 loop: CASSPLWGNQPQHF. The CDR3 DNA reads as TGTGCCAGCAGTCCTCTATGGGGTAATCAGCCCCAGCATTTT.

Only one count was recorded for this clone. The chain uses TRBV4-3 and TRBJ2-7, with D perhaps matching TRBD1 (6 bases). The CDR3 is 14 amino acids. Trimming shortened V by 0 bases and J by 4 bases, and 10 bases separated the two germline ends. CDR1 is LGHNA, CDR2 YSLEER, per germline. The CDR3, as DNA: TGCGCCAGCAGCCAAGAACAGGGAAGGTACGAGCAGTACTTC. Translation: CASSQEQGRYEQYF.

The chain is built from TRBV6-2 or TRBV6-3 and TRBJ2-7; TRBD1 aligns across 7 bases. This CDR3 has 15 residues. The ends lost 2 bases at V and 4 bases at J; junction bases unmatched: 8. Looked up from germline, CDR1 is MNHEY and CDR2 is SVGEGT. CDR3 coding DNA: TGTGCCAGCAGTTACGACAGGGTAAGACTGTACGAGCAGTACTTC. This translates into CASSYDRVRLYEQYF.

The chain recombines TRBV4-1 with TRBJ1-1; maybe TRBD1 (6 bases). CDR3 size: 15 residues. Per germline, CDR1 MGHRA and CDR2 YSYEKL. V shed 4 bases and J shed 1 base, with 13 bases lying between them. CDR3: CASSLDRPKNTEAFF. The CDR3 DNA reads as TGCGCCAGCAGCCTCGACAGGCCGAAGAACACTGAAGCTTTCTTT.

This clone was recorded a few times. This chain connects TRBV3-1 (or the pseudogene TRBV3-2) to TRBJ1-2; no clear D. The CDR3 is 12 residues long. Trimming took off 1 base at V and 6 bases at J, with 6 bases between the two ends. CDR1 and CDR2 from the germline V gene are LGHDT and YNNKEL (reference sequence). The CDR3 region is CASSQAEHGYTF. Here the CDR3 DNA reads TGTGCCAGCAGCCAAGCGGAACATGGCTACACCTTC.

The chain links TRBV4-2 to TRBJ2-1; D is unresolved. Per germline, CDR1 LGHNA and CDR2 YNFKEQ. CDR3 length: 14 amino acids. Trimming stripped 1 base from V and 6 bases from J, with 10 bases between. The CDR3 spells CASSQAGLGNEQFF. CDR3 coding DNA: TGTGCCAGCAGCCAAGCCGGTCTAGGCAATGAGCAGTTCTTC.